This record looks at one TCR beta chain sequence and its context. The antigen is undetermined. Several immunoSEQ 96-well plates shared each subset's DNA, each plate a replicate. The data were produced by immunoSEQ multiplex PCR, yet TCRdb's version contains in-frame clones alone and is incomplete. Counted here are roughly 2.2 million clones, around 93% occurring once; the ten biggest clones make up approximately 0.4%. The entry originates in a study of shared clonotypes between healthy human individuals. All donors qualified as healthy HIV-negative adults and had experienced no recent acute infections or vaccinations. Into CD45RA+ naive and CD45RA-negative memory subsets, the CD4+ cells were split. CDR1 MDHEN and CDR2 SYDVKM come from the germline V gene. This CDR3 contains 16 residues. Trimming took 2 bases from V and 1 from J, leaving 11 bases between them. Findings and limits, study-wide: Some naive CD4 clonotypes, approximately 4.5%, turned up in common across a handful of donors.

This chain joins TRBV28 and TRBJ2-2; D is unresolved. The sequence derives from a man aged 18 to 30 in good health. Some clones in this sample may be carry-over from other donors' samples. The sample comprised naive CD4+ T cells from PBMCs. Subset reported: CD45RA+ positively selected. CDR3 DNA: TGTGCCAGCAGTTTAAAGGGTTGGGTGAACACCGGGGAGCTGTTTTTT. Its translation is CASSLKGWVNTGELFF.